A single TCR beta chain is shown here with its context. The sample comes from a study of control samples from healthy donors and cancer patients. Repertoires were generated with immunoSEQ multiplex PCR, while TCRdb's copy carries only in-frame clones and drops some. This sample has approximately 100,000 clones, with around 88% found just once. Trimming pared 1 base from V and 5 bases from J, leaving 14 bases between. CDR1 and CDR2 from the germline V gene are SEHNR and FQNEAQ (reference sequence). The CDR3 is made up of 16 amino acids. The receptor comes from a man in his thirties or forties in good health. The sequenced sample was blood. The chain uses TRBV7-9 and TRBJ1-4, with no clear D. CDR3: CASSLVSGSSNEKLFF. The CDR3 DNA is TGTGCCAGCAGCTTAGTCTCGGGGAGTTCAAATGAAAAACTGTTTTTT.